This is a list of T cell receptor beta chains from one sample in a study of cytomegalovirus exposure and HLA in healthy donors. Using immunoSEQ multiplex PCR, the repertoire was profiled, and TCRdb retains in-frame clones only, with some absent. Here the sample spans around 50,000 clones, 72% being singletons. Sequences were obtained from PBMCs. Receptors originate from a woman aged 50 to 60 in good health and CMV-seropositive. CDR3s include the opening cysteine and the closing phenylalanine or tryptophan. The D gene is left open where the match is weak. Size values are once, few and many counts, or a class for expanded clones, and some rows have none.

V gene: TRBV19; J gene: TRBJ2-1; clone size: NA; D gene: TRBD2; CDR3 DNA: TGTGCCAGTAGTATGGCCCCCGGGGGGGATGAGCAGTTCTTC; CDR3 protein: CASSMAPGGDEQFF
V gene: TRBV5-4; J gene: TRBJ2-1; clone size: NA; D gene: TRBD2; CDR3 DNA: TGTGCCAGCAGCTTGGATGCTAGCGGGGCCCTTTACAATGAGCAGTTCTTC; CDR3 protein: CASSLDASGALYNEQFF
V gene: TRBV2; J gene: TRBJ2-7; clone size: NA; D gene: TRBD1; CDR3 DNA: TGTGCCAGCACCCGGGACAGCTACGAGCAGTACTTC; CDR3 protein: CASTRDSYEQYF
V gene: TRBV10-3; J gene: TRBJ2-5; clone size: NA; D gene: TRBD1; CDR3 DNA: TGTGCCATCAGACAGGGGGAGACCCAGTACTTC; CDR3 protein: CAIRQGETQYF
V gene: TRBV28; J gene: TRBJ1-5; clone size: many; D gene: NA; CDR3 DNA: TGTGCCAGCAATCCCCTTGGGACACTCCATCAGCCCCAGCATTTT; CDR3 protein: CASNPLGTLHQPQHF
V gene: TRBV18; J gene: TRBJ2-7; clone size: few; D gene: TRBD1; CDR3 DNA: TGTGCCAGCTCACCATTGGGGACAGGGCTCTCCTACGAGCAGTACTTC; CDR3 protein: CASSPLGTGLSYEQYF
V gene: TRBV2; J gene: TRBJ1-6; clone size: many; D gene: NA; CDR3 DNA: TGTGCCAGCAGCGTCACAGGGTCCAATTCACCCCTCCACTTT; CDR3 protein: CASSVTGSNSPLHF
V gene: TRBV28; J gene: TRBJ2-1; clone size: NA; D gene: TRBD2; CDR3 DNA: TGTGCCAGCAGTTTTAGGGGAGGGGAGCGCCACAATGAGCAGTTCTTC; CDR3 protein: CASSFRGGERHNEQFF
V gene: TRBV18; J gene: TRBJ1-2; clone size: NA; D gene: NA; CDR3 DNA: TGTGCCAGCTCACCAGGACTGGGCGGCGGCTACACCTTC; CDR3 protein: CASSPGLGGGYTF
V gene: TRBV2; J gene: TRBJ1-1; clone size: NA; D gene: NA; CDR3 DNA: TGTGCCATCAGAATTCAGGGGACGGGCACTGCAGCTTTCTTT; CDR3 protein: CAIRIQGTGTAAFF
V gene: TRBV4-3; J gene: TRBJ2-3; clone size: NA; D gene: NA; CDR3 DNA: TGCGCCAGCAGCTCCCTAGTGGTTAGCGGAATTAGCACAGATACGCAGTATTTT; CDR3 protein: CASSSLVVSGISTDTQYF
V gene: TRBV7-2; J gene: TRBJ2-7; clone size: few; D gene: TRBD2; CDR3 DNA: TGTGCCAGCAGCACACGGACTAGCGGAGGAGAGCAGTACTTC; CDR3 protein: CASSTRTSGGEQYF
V gene: TRBV9; J gene: TRBJ2-1; clone size: many; D gene: TRBD2; CDR3 DNA: TGTGCCAGCAGCGCCGGGACTAGATATGAGCAGTTCTTC; CDR3 protein: CASSAGTRYEQFF
V gene: TRBV5-1; J gene: TRBJ2-1; clone size: NA; D gene: TRBD1; CDR3 DNA: TGCGCCAGCAGCTTGTCATGGACAGGGTCCTACAATGAGCAGTTCTTC; CDR3 protein: CASSLSWTGSYNEQFF
V gene: TRBV28; J gene: TRBJ1-4; clone size: NA; D gene: TRBD1; CDR3 DNA: TGTGCCAGCAGTTGGGCCGGACAGGGAACTAATGAAAAACTGTTTTTT; CDR3 protein: CASSWAGQGTNEKLFF
V gene: TRBV5-6; J gene: TRBJ2-5; clone size: NA; D gene: TRBD2; CDR3 DNA: TGTGCCAGCAGCTTCGGCGGGGGGGCACAAGAGACCCAGTACTTC; CDR3 protein: CASSFGGGAQETQYF
V gene: TRBV6-4; J gene: TRBJ2-5; clone size: NA; D gene: NA; CDR3 DNA: TGTGCCAGCAGTGACGGGGGCTCCCTCACGCGCCGAGAGACCCAGTACTTC; CDR3 protein: CASSDGGSLTRRETQYF
V gene: TRBV5-1; J gene: TRBJ2-1; clone size: NA; D gene: TRBD2; CDR3 DNA: TGCGCCAGCAGCTCGGGACTAGCGGGGTACAATGAGCAGTTCTTC; CDR3 protein: CASSSGLAGYNEQFF
V gene: TRBV4-1; J gene: TRBJ2-1; clone size: few; D gene: NA; CDR3 DNA: TGCGCCAGCAGCCCCCGCCCGGGTGTCGATGAGCAGTTCTTC; CDR3 protein: CASSPRPGVDEQFF
V gene: TRBV30; J gene: TRBJ2-3; clone size: NA; D gene: NA; CDR3 DNA: TGTGCCTGGAGTGTAAGGGGCCAGGGTGGAGATACGCAGTATTTT; CDR3 protein: CAWSVRGQGGDTQYF
V gene: TRBV21-1; J gene: TRBJ1-5; clone size: NA; D gene: NA; CDR3 DNA: TGTGCCAGCCCATTGCAGGGAACTAGCAATCAGCCCCAGCATTTT; CDR3 protein: CASPLQGTSNQPQHF
V gene: TRBV19; J gene: TRBJ1-1; clone size: NA; D gene: NA; CDR3 DNA: TGTGCCAGTAGCTCGAGGGGGGGGAGGGCTGAAGCTTTCTTT; CDR3 protein: CASSSRGGRAEAFF
V gene: TRBV2; J gene: TRBJ2-2; clone size: NA; D gene: TRBD1; CDR3 DNA: TGTGCCAGCGGGGAAAGGACAGGGGGACCCGGGGAGCTGTTTTTT; CDR3 protein: CASGERTGGPGELFF
V gene: TRBV2; J gene: TRBJ1-2; clone size: NA; D gene: NA; CDR3 DNA: TGTGCCAGCAGGGGCGGAAACCGGGGAGGGGGCTACACCTTC; CDR3 protein: CASRGGNRGGGYTF
V gene: TRBV7-2; J gene: TRBJ2-7; clone size: few; D gene: TRBD2; CDR3 DNA: TGTGCCAGCAGTTTTAAGGCTAGCGGGAACCACGAGCAGTACTTC; CDR3 protein: CASSFKASGNHEQYF
V gene: TRBV7-2; J gene: TRBJ1-2; clone size: once; D gene: TRBD1; CDR3 DNA: TGTGCCAGCAGCCGTACAGGGGGGGAAGGGTACACCTTC; CDR3 protein: CASSRTGGEGYTF
V gene: TRBV29-1; J gene: TRBJ1-1; clone size: NA; D gene: TRBD1; CDR3 DNA: TGCAGCGTTGCACACCTGGGACAGACGAACACTGAAGCTTTCTTT; CDR3 protein: CSVAHLGQTNTEAFF
V gene: TRBV9; J gene: TRBJ2-1; clone size: few; D gene: NA; CDR3 DNA: TGTGCCAGCAGCGTAGGAAGGAGTGAGCAGTTCTTC; CDR3 protein: CASSVGRSEQFF
V gene: TRBV7-9; J gene: TRBJ2-3; clone size: NA; D gene: NA; CDR3 DNA: TGTGCCAGCAGCTTTTTGGAGACCGGGGATGATACGCAGTATTTT; CDR3 protein: CASSFLETGDDTQYF
V gene: TRBV6-4; J gene: TRBJ2-3; clone size: NA; D gene: TRBD2; CDR3 DNA: TGTGCCAGCAGTGACTCGTCTAGCGGGGGGCAGGATACGCAGTATTTT; CDR3 protein: CASSDSSSGGQDTQYF
V gene: TRBV28; J gene: TRBJ2-7; clone size: NA; D gene: NA; CDR3 DNA: TGTGCCACGGGGAGGAGTGTACCGTACGAGCAGTACTTC; CDR3 protein: CATGRSVPYEQYF
V gene: TRBV7-9; J gene: TRBJ2-1; clone size: few; D gene: TRBD2; CDR3 DNA: TGTGCCAGCAGTTACGAGCTAGGACTAGCGGGGAATGAGGGGGAGCAGTTCTTC; CDR3 protein: CASSYELGLAGNEGEQFF
V gene: TRBV5-1; J gene: TRBJ2-7; clone size: NA; D gene: TRBD1; CDR3 DNA: TGCGCCAGCAGCTTGGTGGACAGGGGGAGCTACGAGCAGTACTTC; CDR3 protein: CASSLVDRGSYEQYF
V gene: TRBV19; J gene: TRBJ1-5; clone size: few; D gene: TRBD1; CDR3 DNA: TGTGCCACCAAAGAAGGACAGGTCTATCAGCCCCAGCATTTT; CDR3 protein: CATKEGQVYQPQHF
V gene: TRBV15; J gene: TRBJ1-5; clone size: NA; D gene: NA; CDR3 DNA: TGTGCCACCAGTCCGCTCGGAGGTCAGCCCCAGCATTTT; CDR3 protein: CATSPLGGQPQHF
V gene: TRBV9; J gene: TRBJ1-1; clone size: NA; D gene: NA; CDR3 DNA: TGTGCCAGCAGCGTATCGGGACAACTGAACACTGAAGCTTTCTTT; CDR3 protein: CASSVSGQLNTEAFF
V gene: TRBV28; J gene: TRBJ2-6; clone size: NA; D gene: NA; CDR3 DNA: TGTGCCAGCAGTTTAGAGGGGGCTGGGGCCAACGTCCTGACTTTC; CDR3 protein: CASSLEGAGANVLTF
V gene: TRBV4-1; J gene: TRBJ1-6; clone size: NA; D gene: NA; CDR3 DNA: TGCGCCAGCAGCCAAGATACGAGGGCAGGACCCAATTCACCCCTCCACTTT; CDR3 protein: CASSQDTRAGPNSPLHF
V gene: TRBV5-4; J gene: TRBJ1-1; clone size: NA; D gene: NA; CDR3 DNA: TGTGCCAGCAGCTTGGGTGCGGTCGGGAACACTGAAGCTTTCTTT; CDR3 protein: CASSLGAVGNTEAFF
V gene: TRBV18; J gene: TRBJ2-3; clone size: NA; D gene: TRBD1; CDR3 DNA: TGTGCCAGCTCACCACTAGGGGGACAGGGGATCGATACGCAGTATTTT; CDR3 protein: CASSPLGGQGIDTQYF
V gene: TRBV7-9; J gene: TRBJ1-1; clone size: NA; D gene: NA; CDR3 DNA: TGTGCCAGCGGTCTCCGAGTCTCGGGGGGTGACACTGAAGCTTTCTTT; CDR3 protein: CASGLRVSGGDTEAFF
V gene: TRBV19; J gene: TRBJ2-7; clone size: NA; D gene: TRBD1; CDR3 DNA: TGTGCCAGTAAAAGGACAGGCGTCTACGAGCAGTACTTC; CDR3 protein: CASKRTGVYEQYF
V gene: TRBV15; J gene: TRBJ2-7; clone size: once; D gene: TRBD2; CDR3 DNA: TGTGCCACCAGCAGGGGTAGGACTAGCGGGGGGTACGAGCAGTACTTC; CDR3 protein: CATSRGRTSGGYEQYF
V gene: TRBV7-9; J gene: TRBJ2-5; clone size: NA; D gene: TRBD1; CDR3 DNA: TGTGCCAGCAGCCCCGGGACAGGGGGCCCCGTGGAGACCCAGTACTTC; CDR3 protein: CASSPGTGGPVETQYF
V gene: TRBV27; J gene: TRBJ2-5; clone size: NA; D gene: TRBD2; CDR3 DNA: TGTGCCAGCAGCCTAGGGACTAGCGGGAGCTGGTACTTC; CDR3 protein: CASSLGTSGSWYF
V gene: TRBV7-9; J gene: TRBJ2-7; clone size: few; D gene: TRBD2; CDR3 DNA: TGTGCCAGCAGCTTAGGTGCGGGAGCCTGGTACTTC; CDR3 protein: CASSLGAGAWYF
V gene: TRBV29-1; J gene: TRBJ1-2; clone size: NA; D gene: NA; CDR3 DNA: TGCAGCGTTGCGGCAGGGTCTAACTATGGCTACACCTTC; CDR3 protein: CSVAAGSNYGYTF
V gene: TRBV5-1; J gene: TRBJ2-7; clone size: NA; D gene: NA; CDR3 DNA: TGCGCCAGCAGTAGGGACATTTCGGGCGCGCGGGAGCAGTACTTC; CDR3 protein: CASSRDISGAREQYF
V gene: TRBV19; J gene: TRBJ2-5; clone size: NA; D gene: TRBD2; CDR3 DNA: TGTGCCAGTAGTACTAGCGGGGGTCAACAAGAGACCCAGTACTTC; CDR3 protein: CASSTSGGQQETQYF
V gene: TRBV7-9; J gene: TRBJ1-1; clone size: NA; D gene: NA; CDR3 DNA: TGTGCCAGCAGCCCGAGGGCAGCTGAAGCTTTCTTT; CDR3 protein: CASSPRAAEAFF
V gene: TRBV13; J gene: TRBJ1-1; clone size: NA; D gene: NA; CDR3 DNA: TGTGCCAGCAGCTTAGACGAGCAGGCCCCTTTTTGGGGGGGTGAAGCTTTCTTT; CDR3 protein: CASSLDEQAPFWGGEAFF
V gene: TRBV7-7; J gene: TRBJ1-4; clone size: NA; D gene: NA; CDR3 DNA: TGTGCCAGCAGCCCCCCGTCCACAGGTTTAGTGCGTGAAAAACTGTTTTTT; CDR3 protein: CASSPPSTGLVREKLFF
V gene: TRBV2; J gene: TRBJ2-3; clone size: NA; D gene: NA; CDR3 DNA: TGTGCCAGCAGTCCCCCCCCGGGGGTCACAGATACGCAGTATTTT; CDR3 protein: CASSPPPGVTDTQYF
V gene: TRBV10-3; J gene: TRBJ1-2; clone size: once; D gene: TRBD1; CDR3 DNA: TGTGCCATCGGTAAGAGTGGCACAGGGGAGGACTACACCTTC; CDR3 protein: CAIGKSGTGEDYTF
V gene: TRBV5-1; J gene: TRBJ2-1; clone size: NA; D gene: TRBD1; CDR3 DNA: TGCGCCAGCAGCCCGAGGGGAGACAGGGCTTCCTACAATGAGCAGTTCTTC; CDR3 protein: CASSPRGDRASYNEQFF